This T cell receptor beta chain stems from a study of Ad26.COV2.S vaccination and SARS-CoV-2 variants. Overall study context: Intramuscularly, Ad26.COV2.S was given either once or twice, 56 days apart.

Treatment here: some 20 received Ad26.COV2.S at low or high dose, single or two shots; 5 received placebo; per-sample allocation not given. Collection of the samples took place on day 63 after the first injection of vaccine or placebo. Sequenced by immunoSEQ multiplex PCR; TCRdb stores in-frame clones only, minus some. The data show 400,000 to 450,000 clones, 90% seen once. On this clone: Its antigen remains unidentified.

The CDR3 extends over 17 amino acids. The germline CDR1 and CDR2 sequences are SGHNT and YYREEE (reference sequence). V was pared by 0 bases and J by 4 bases, with 16 bases between. Regarding the study as a whole: Total T cell responses were possibly underestimated by TCR breadth and depth analyses.

This clonotype was obtained from a person between 18 and 60 years old who received the Ad26.COV2.S COVID-19 vaccine or a placebo. The input for sequencing was peripheral blood, taken in a trial of Ad26.COV2.S vaccine versus placebo. V and J are TRBV5-4 and TRBJ2-2, with D maybe TRBD1 (6 bases). Here the CDR3 reads CASSLGGQGSVTGELFF. The CDR3 DNA is TGTGCCAGCAGCTTGGGGGGGCAGGGCTCGGTCACCGGGGAGCTGTTTTTT.